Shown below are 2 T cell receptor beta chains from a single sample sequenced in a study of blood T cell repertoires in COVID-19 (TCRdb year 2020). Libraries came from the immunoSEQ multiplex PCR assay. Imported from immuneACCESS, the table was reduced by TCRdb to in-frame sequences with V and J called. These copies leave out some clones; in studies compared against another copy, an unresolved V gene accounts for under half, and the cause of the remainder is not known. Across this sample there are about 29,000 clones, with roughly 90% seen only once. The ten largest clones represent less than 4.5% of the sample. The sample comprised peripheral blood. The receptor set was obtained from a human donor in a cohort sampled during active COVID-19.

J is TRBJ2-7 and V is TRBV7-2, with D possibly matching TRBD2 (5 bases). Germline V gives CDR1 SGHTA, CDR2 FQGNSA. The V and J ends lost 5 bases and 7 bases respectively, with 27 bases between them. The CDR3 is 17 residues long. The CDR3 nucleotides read TGTGCCAGCAGCACCATAGGATACGGGCCTAGCACGGTGGAGCAGTACTTC. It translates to CASSTIGYGPSTVEQYF. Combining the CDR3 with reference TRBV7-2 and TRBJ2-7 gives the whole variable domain GAGVSQSPSNKVTEKGKDVELRCDPISGHTALYWYRQSLGQGLEFLIYFQGNSAPDKSGLPSDRFSAERTGGSVSTLTIQRTQQEDSAVYLCASSTIGYGPSTVEQYFGPGTRLTVT.

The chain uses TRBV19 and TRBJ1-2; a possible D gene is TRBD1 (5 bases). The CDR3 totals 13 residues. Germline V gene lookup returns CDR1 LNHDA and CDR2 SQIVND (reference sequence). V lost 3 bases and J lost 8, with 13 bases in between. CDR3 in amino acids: CASSMGRAVGYTF. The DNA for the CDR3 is TGTGCCAGTAGTATGGGCAGGGCCGTAGGCTACACCTTC.